The clone carrying this T cell receptor beta chain showed up just a few times. Patients in Seattle were enrolled during active infection, then followed longitudinally. Germline trimming cut 4 bases from V and 5 bases from J; bases unmatched to any gene: 6. The CDR3 is 15 residues long. The V gene's germline CDR1 is SEHNR and CDR2 FQNEAQ (reference sequence). Assay used: immunoSEQ multiplex PCR; TCRdb lists only in-frame clones, some missing. Counted here are 200,000 to 250,000 clones, approximately 86% occurring once; the ten biggest clones make up 1.3%. This record belongs to a study of blood T cell repertoires in COVID-19. Study-level background: The analysed material was cDNA or gDNA that came from T cells, B-cell-depleted T cells, or PBMCs.

Specimen: peripheral blood. This chain joins TRBV7-9 and TRBJ1-4; 8 bases agree with TRBD1. The receptor comes from a young woman with COVID-19, enrolled during active disease. CDR3 bases: TGTGCCAGCAGCTCCGGACAGGGCACCAATGAAAAACTGTTTTTT. This translates into CASSSGQGTNEKLFF. The full variable domain, completed using reference TRBV7-9 and TRBJ1-4, is DTGVSQNPRHKITKRGQNVTFRCDPISEHNRLYWYRQTLGQGPEFLTYFQNEAQLEKSRLLSDRFSAERPKGSFSTLEIQRTEQGDSAMYLCASSSGQGTNEKLFFGSGTQLSVL.